This T cell receptor beta chain came from a study of OX40 agonist ivuxolimab in advanced cancers. Study overall: Partial responses were achieved by three patients, one with hepatocellular carcinoma and two with cutaneous melanoma. Findings and caveats of the study: With doses of 0.1 to 3.0 mg/kg, CD4+ and CD8+ blood T cells had undergone clonal expansion by week 6.

This CDR3 is 17 amino acids long. Germline V CDR1 and CDR2: MNHNS, SASEGT. V lost 0 bases to trimming and J lost 2 bases, with 15 bases between them. Generated by immunoSEQ multiplex PCR, the TCRdb table keeps only in-frame clones and is missing some. The repertoire consists of over 100,000 clones, with about 93% occurring once and the leading ten covering roughly 1%. People who had autoimmune disease history or systemic immunosuppression were excluded. Concerning this clone: Its specificity is not known.

The V and J genes are TRBV6-1 and TRBJ2-3; D is perhaps TRBD2 (5 bases). This clonotype was sampled from an adult with an advanced solid tumor such as melanoma, head and neck, liver or kidney cancer. Source: CD4+ or CD8+ T cells sorted from blood, taken in a trial of the OX40 agonist ivuxolimab. CDR3 DNA sequence: TGTGCCAGCAGTGAAGCGCTTCTAGCCCTTTCCACAGATACGCAGTATTTT. Protein: CASSEALLALSTDTQYF.